One sample yielded the 19 T cell receptor beta chains listed below, sequenced in a study of blood T cells in healthy people across ages. With a J-beta primer mix and a sample-barcoded 5' primer, a second PCR ran about 6 to 11 cycles. TCRdb reprocessed the 5' RACE reads via MiXCR and lists one record per CDR3 protein. The top ten clones hold about 2.1% of a sample with about 1.8 million distinct CDR3 sequences, around half of them seen once. The source material was blood. These receptors all come from a woman in her thirties or forties in good health.

The count of this clonotype is one. J is TRBJ2-7 and V is TRBV6-5; 10 bases line up with TRBD2. Trimming took 7 bases from V and 7 from J; bases not matched to a gene: 7. This CDR3 comprises 13 residues. Per the germline V gene, CDR1 is MNHEY and CDR2 is SVGAGI. CDR3 sequence reads: CASMGTSVYEQYF. The CDR3 DNA follows: TGTGCCAGCATGGGGACTAGCGTATATGAGCAGTACTTC.

This chain links TRBV5-1 with TRBJ2-1; 11 positions agree with TRBD1. The CDR3 consists of 15 residues. Losses at the gene ends were 3 bases for V and 6 bases for J; bases not matched to a gene: 5. Germline CDR1 reads SGHRS; CDR2 reads YFSETQ. The CDR3 protein is CASSYGTGGTNEQFF. CDR3 nucleotide sequence: TGCGCCAGCAGCTATGGGACAGGGGGTACCAATGAGCAGTTCTTC.

The chain recombines TRBV4-2 with TRBJ2-3, with 7 bases that match TRBD2. V gave up 3 bases and J gave up 6 bases; unmatched junction bases: 9. The CDR3 runs to 15 residues. Looked up from germline, CDR1 is LGHNA and CDR2 is YNFKEQ. The CDR3 here is CASSQTSGILDTQYF. The CDR3 nucleotides read TGTGCCAGCAGCCAGACCAGCGGGATCCTCGATACGCAGTATTTT.

The chain employs TRBV13 and TRBJ2-4; D might be TRBD1 or TRBD2, each matching 5 bases. Gene TRBJ2-5 matches the end of the DNA better, so the J call may be wrong. This CDR3 is built from 19 residues. CDR1 is PRHDT, CDR2 FYEKMQ, per germline (reference sequence). The CDR3 loop is CASSESPRGYKSNQETQYF. In DNA, the CDR3 is TGTGCCAGCAGCGAGTCCCCCCGGGGCTACAAATCGAATCAAGAGACCCAGTACTTC.

The V and J genes are TRBV6-4 and TRBJ2-1; D not resolved. CDR3 length: 10 amino acids. Trimming left V 11 bases short and J 8 bases short, with 10 bases between. The germline V gene encodes CDR1 MRHNA and CDR2 SNTAGT. The CDR3 DNA reads TGTGCCGTACAGATGCATGAGCAGTTCTTC. Translation: CAVQMHEQFF.

The chain joins TRBV27 to TRBJ1-4; TRBD1 might be the D (6 bases). Germline-derived CDR1 and CDR2 are MNHEY and SMNVEV (reference sequence). Deletions cut 5 bases from V and 5 bases from J, with 12 bases between. CDR3 size: 14 residues. The CDR3 reads CASSAGESNEKLFF. The CDR3 DNA sequence: TGTGCCAGCAGTGCAGGGGAGTCGAATGAAAAACTGTTTTTT.

Only a few counts were recorded for this clonotype. This rearrangement joins TRBV20-1 to TRBJ2-7; no clear D. This CDR3 is built from 13 residues. Germline loops: CDR1 DFQATT, CDR2 SNEGSKA (reference sequence). The germline V and J ends were trimmed by 0 bases and 7 bases, with 13 bases remaining between them. CDR3 nucleotides: TGCAGTGCTAGAGATCCGGCAACTCGTGAGCAGTACTTC. It translates to CSARDPATREQYF.

This clonotype was detected a few times. The rearrangement uses TRBV27 and TRBJ2-7; D is tentatively TRBD1 or TRBD2 (5 bases each). The CDR3 has 15 amino acids. V was pared by 6 bases and J by 3 bases, with 18 bases between. Germline values: CDR1 MNHEY, CDR2 SMNVEV (reference sequence). The CDR3, as DNA: TGTGCCAGCAGCCCCGCCGGCAGGGCGGGCTACGAGCAGTACTTC. As protein: CASSPAGRAGYEQYF.

As regards this clonotype: Relative to the germline gene, one junction end is altered; a read error may explain this. The chain recombines TRBV7-2 with TRBJ2-1, with D unresolved. The CDR3 has 12 residues. Per germline, CDR1 SGHTA and CDR2 FQGNSA. In nucleotides, the CDR3 is TGTGTCAGCAGCTTAGCCACTGTTGGGCAGTTCTTC. Translation gives CVSSLATVGQFF.

The gene calls are TRBV4-2 and TRBJ2-7; no firm D call. CDR1 and CDR2 (germline): LGHNA, YNFKEQ. The CDR3 consists of 13 residues. V gave up 0 bases and J gave up 4 bases, with 7 bases separating them. This CDR3 reads CASSQEEVYEQYF. The CDR3 DNA reads TGTGCCAGCAGCCAAGAAGAGGTTTACGAGCAGTACTTC.

This sequence joins TRBV6-2 or TRBV6-3 and TRBJ2-7, with D uncertain. Germline values: CDR1 MNHEY, CDR2 SVGEGT. This CDR3 is 11 amino acids long. Trimming removed 6 bases from V and 9 bases from J, with 12 bases in between. The CDR3, as DNA: TGTGCCAGCAGCTCTGAGACCGTGCAGTACTTC. Protein product: CASSSETVQYF.

This chain connects TRBV20-1 to TRBJ2-3, with D tentatively TRBD1 (7 bases). Germline loops: CDR1 DFQATT, CDR2 SNEGSKA (reference sequence). The germline V and J ends were trimmed by 3 bases and 4 bases, with 14 bases remaining between them. The CDR3 length is 14 residues. The CDR3 here is CSARTRGVADTQYF. The CDR3 nucleotides read TGCAGTGCTAGGACCAGGGGGGTGGCAGATACGCAGTATTTT.

The chain has TRBV29-1 and TRBJ2-1; TRBD2 matches 8 bases. TRBJ2-7 explains the end of the DNA better; the J call may be wrong. The CDR3 sequence is 13 residues long. The V gene's germline CDR1 is SQVTM and CDR2 ANQGSEA. In nucleotides, the CDR3 is TGCAGCTCAAGACGGGGGGGCTCCAATGAGCAGTACTTC. Translated, it gives CSSRRGGSNEQYF.

CDR3 nucleotide sequence: TGTGCCAGCAGACAGGGCCTAGCGGGGGGTTTTCAAGAGACCCAGTACTTC. Its translation is CASRQGLAGGFQETQYF. The chain combines TRBV28 with TRBJ2-5, with 11 positions matching TRBD2. The V and J ends lost 6 bases and 2 bases, in that order; junction bases with no gene match: 11. Germline assignment: CDR1 MDHEN and CDR2 SYDVKM. CDR3 length equals 17 residues.

This rearrangement joins TRBV7-2 to TRBJ2-7; TRBD2 matches at 10 bases. With V trimmed by 7 bases and J by 3 bases, 6 bases remained unmatched. This CDR3 has 14 residues. The V gene's germline CDR1 is SGHTA and CDR2 FQGNSA. Here the CDR3 DNA reads TGTGCCAGCACGGCCCTAGCGGGGGACTACGAGCAGTACTTC. This codes for CASTALAGDYEQYF.

The chain recombines TRBV5-5 with TRBJ2-1, with unresolved D. From germline, CDR1 is SGHKS and CDR2 YYEKEE (reference sequence). This CDR3 region has 14 residues. Trimming shortened V by 5 bases and J by 2 bases, and 11 bases separated the two germline ends. The CDR3 DNA sequence: TGTGCCAGCAGTCCCCCCCCAACCTACAATGAGCAGTTCTTC. Amino acid sequence: CASSPPPTYNEQFF.

V is TRBV10-2 and J is TRBJ2-5; perhaps TRBD1 as D (5 bases). CDR1 WSHSY and CDR2 SAAADI come from the germline V gene. Trimming removed 8 bases at V and 2 bases at J, with 12 bases between. The CDR3 covers 13 residues. For the CDR3, the DNA is TGCGCCAGCGGGGCCCGTGATCAAGAGACCCAGTACTTC. Residues: CASGARDQETQYF.

J is TRBJ1-1 and V is TRBV10-2; 7 nucleotides agree with TRBD1. This CDR3 is 15 amino acids long. From germline, CDR1 is WSHSY and CDR2 SAAADI. V was pared by 7 bases and J by 1 base, with 9 bases of the junction left unmatched. CDR3 region: CASTRGAGGNTEAFF. The CDR3 region has the DNA TGCGCCAGCACCCGGGGGGCAGGGGGGAACACTGAAGCTTTCTTT.

The rearrangement joins TRBV9 to TRBJ1-6, with D unclear. The V end lost 2 bases, the J end lost 1 base, and 7 bases lay between the germline ends. The CDR3 totals 15 residues. The germline gives CDR1 SGDLS, CDR2 YYNGEE. The CDR3 coding sequence is TGTGCCAGCAGCGTTACCTCGTCCTATAATTCACCCCTCCACTTT. This sequence encodes CASSVTSSYNSPLHF.